The 7 T cell receptor beta chains listed next were all sequenced from one sample in a study of CXCR3-negative and CXCR3-positive naive CD8 T cells. Whole-study findings and limits: A higher hydrophobicity marked the TRB CDR3s of CXCR3-positive naive cells versus CXCR3-negative naive cells.

Researchers prepared the TRB cDNA libraries using 5' RACE with UMI labels. TCRdb reanalyzed the 5' RACE reads and collapses them to one entry per CDR3 protein, without DNA. Recorded for this sample: about 60,000 distinct CDR3 sequences. No antigen has been identified for these receptors. The specimen was naive CXCR3+ CD8+ T cells from blood. As for subset: CD45RO-CCR7+CD27+CD95- naive CD8+ T cells expressing CXCR3 (TNR3+). These receptors all stem from a human donor in good health. Some clones in this sample may be carry-over from other donors' samples.

The chain recombines TRBV24-1 with TRBJ1-1. CDR3 length equals 13 residues. Germline loops: CDR1 KGHDR, CDR2 SFDVKD. The CDR3 sequence is CATTAGPNTEAFF.

This chain links TRBV19 with TRBJ2-4; TCRdb's D gene call, TRBD1, goes unchecked for lack of DNA. The CDR3 runs 17 residues. The germline gives CDR1 LNHDA, CDR2 SQIVND (reference sequence). CDR3 protein: CASTPPYGQGAKNIQYF.

The rearrangement uses TRBV11-3 and TRBJ1-1. Per the germline V gene, CDR1 is SGHNT and CDR2 is YENEEA. This CDR3 is 14 amino acids long. The CDR3: CASSLGEMNTEAFF.

The chain joins TRBV4-3 to TRBJ2-3; TCRdb selects TRBD2, and the lack of DNA leaves this call unchecked. CDR3 size: 17 residues. CDR1 and CDR2 from the germline V gene are LGHNA and YSLEER. CDR3 in amino acids: CASSQDGPSGEVDTQYF.

The V call is TRBV15, the J call TRBJ1-5. The V gene's germline CDR1 is LNHNV and CDR2 YYDKDF (reference sequence). The CDR3 length is 13 residues. The CDR3 sequence is CATSRDEDQPQHF.

This chain links TRBV11-2 with TRBJ1-3; the D gene TCRdb calls, TRBD1, cannot be checked with no DNA. The germline gives CDR1 SGHAT, CDR2 FQNNGV. The CDR3 extends over 16 amino acids. The CDR3 here is CASSPLISWQGNTIYF.

J is TRBJ2-1 and V is TRBV2; without DNA, the TCRdb call of TRBD2 cannot be checked. Germline CDR1 is SNHLY and CDR2 is FYNNEI. The CDR3 has 17 residues. The CDR3 loop is CASSEWPGGPIDNEQFF.